One sample yielded the 29 T cell receptor beta chains listed below, sequenced in a study of cytomegalovirus exposure and HLA in healthy donors (dated by TCRdb to 2017 to 2019). Libraries were made using the immunoSEQ multiplex PCR assay. A mixture of 60 forward primers for TCR Vbeta segments and 13 reverse primers for TCR Jbeta segments was used in the multiplex PCR. TCRdb carries this immuneACCESS record with in-frame sequences only. Its versions omit some clonotypes, under half of them owing to an unresolved V gene in the studies checked, with the rest unexplained. The sample profile shows about 110,000 clones; 60% to 75% of them were found once. The ten top clones hold approximately 2.8% of the sample. Sequencing was carried out using PBMCs. Receptor source: a male donor in good health and CMV-seropositive.

The V gene is TRBV5-8, the J gene TRBJ2-7; 8 bases match TRBD1. With V trimmed by 4 bases and J by 5 bases, 11 bases remained unmatched. CDR1 SGHTS and CDR2 YDEGEE come from the germline V gene. The CDR3 has 15 amino acids. The CDR3 here is CASSRPTGVPHEQYF. The CDR3 DNA sequence: TGTGCCAGCAGCCGCCCGACAGGGGTCCCCCACGAGCAGTACTTC.

In DNA form, the CDR3 reads TGTGCCAGCGAGAGCGGGGGGGCGGTGGCCAAAAACATTCAGTACTTC. It encodes CASESGGAVAKNIQYF. V gene TRBV28 combines with J gene TRBJ2-4; 10 bases agree with TRBD2. There are 16 residues in the CDR3. The trim removed 8 bases at V and 1 base at J, leaving 8 bases unmatched. Germline CDR1 and CDR2: MDHEN and SYDVKM.

The rearrangement links TRBV6-5 to TRBJ2-5; TRBD2 matches 7 bases. In germline, CDR1 is MNHEY, CDR2 SVGAGI. This CDR3 spans 13 amino acids. The junction had 9 bases not matched to a gene; V was cut back by 11 bases and J by 3 bases. In DNA, the CDR3 is TGTGCCGGGGGTCGAGCGGGGAAAGAGACCCAGTACTTC. It yields the protein CAGGRAGKETQYF.

The V gene is TRBV25-1, the J gene TRBJ2-1; TRBD2 might be the D (7 bases). The ends were cut back, 4 bases at V and 1 base at J, with 20 bases in the middle. The CDR3 is 18 residues long. Germline V lookup: CDR1 MGHDK, CDR2 SYGVNS. CDR3 DNA sequence: TGTGCCAGCAGTGTGGGGGGGGCCAGAATGAGGTCCTACAATGAGCAGTTCTTC. This sequence encodes CASSVGGARMRSYNEQFF.

The CDR3 nucleotides are TGTGCCAGCAGTCCACAGGGGGTGAACACTGAAGCTTTCTTT. Amino acids: CASSPQGVNTEAFF. This chain links TRBV2 with TRBJ1-1; TRBD1 matches 8 bases. J gave up 0 bases and V 5 bases, and 2 bases lay outside the gene matches. Per germline, CDR1 SNHLY and CDR2 FYNNEI. This CDR3 has 14 amino acids.

The V and J genes are TRBV5-1 and TRBJ2-3, with TRBD1 identical over 7 bases. From germline, CDR1 is SGHRS and CDR2 YFSETQ. J was trimmed by 11 bases and V by 3 bases; bases with no gene match: 9. The CDR3 has 13 amino acids. The CDR3 here is CASSSLPGQRQYF. The CDR3 DNA follows: TGCGCCAGCAGCTCTTTACCGGGACAGAGGCAGTATTTT.

The chain combines TRBV6-1 with TRBJ2-7; 7 nucleotides match TRBD1. Germline trimming cut 8 bases from V and 2 bases from J; bases unmatched to any gene: 6. Germline CDR1 is MNHNS and CDR2 is SASEGT. CDR3 length equals 13 residues. CDR3 loop: CASGRDRAYEQYF. CDR3 in DNA: TGTGCCAGCGGACGGGACAGAGCCTACGAGCAGTACTTC.

The V and J genes are TRBV6-6 and TRBJ2-7; 7 nucleotides match TRBD1. CDR3 size: 15 residues. Germline V gives CDR1 MNHNY, CDR2 SVGAGI (reference sequence). The V segment lost 2 bases and the J segment 6 bases; nucleotides outside the gene matches: 10. The CDR3 loop is CASSYRDSKAGEQYF. The CDR3 bases are TGTGCCAGCAGTTACCGGGACAGTAAGGCGGGCGAGCAGTACTTC.

A single count supports this clone. The chain has TRBV25-1 and TRBJ2-5; D uncertain. Germline CDR1 is MGHDK and CDR2 is SYGVNS. The CDR3 covers 14 residues. Trimming took off 6 bases at V and 2 bases at J, with 13 bases between the two ends. CDR3 in amino acids: CASSHYMRQETQYF. CDR3 nucleotides: TGTGCCAGCAGCCACTACATGAGACAAGAGACCCAGTACTTC.

The V gene is TRBV27, the J gene TRBJ1-1; D is perhaps TRBD1 (5 bases). Germline CDR1 is MNHEY and CDR2 is SMNVEV (reference sequence). The CDR3 runs to 14 residues. Trimming left V 6 bases short and J 1 base short, with 12 bases between. CDR3 in DNA: TGTGCCAGCAGAGTACTGGGGGGGAACACTGAAGCTTTCTTT. Translation gives CASRVLGGNTEAFF.

The V and J genes are TRBV2 and TRBJ1-1, with D perhaps matching TRBD1 (6 bases). Trimming left V 6 bases short and J 2 bases short, with 10 bases between. Germline CDR1 and CDR2: SNHLY and FYNNEI. The CDR3 loop spans 13 amino acids. The DNA for the CDR3 is TGTGCCAGCAGACCCGGGACAAACACTGAAGCTTTCTTT. Translated, it gives CASRPGTNTEAFF.

V gene TRBV9 combines with J gene TRBJ2-3; 7 bases agree with TRBD2. The germline V gene has CDR1 SGDLS and CDR2 YYNGEE. There are 16 residues in the CDR3. Trimming took 3 bases from V and 2 from J; bases not matched to a gene: 9. The CDR3 DNA is TGTGCCAGCAGCGAGCAACCGGGACTACCCACAGATACGCAGTATTTT. This sequence encodes CASSEQPGLPTDTQYF. Looking up the rest from reference TRBV9 and TRBJ2-3 gives the full variable domain: DSGVTQTPKHLITATGQRVTLRCSPRSGDLSVYWYQQSLDQGLQFLIQYYNGEERAKGNILERFSAQQFPDLHSELNLSSLELGDSALYFCASSEQPGLPTDTQYFGPGTRLTVL.

This chain connects TRBV7-6 to TRBJ1-5, with D possibly TRBD1 on 6 matching bases. V dropped 2 bases and J dropped 0 bases, with 17 bases sitting between them. Per the germline V gene, CDR1 is SGHVS and CDR2 is FNYEAQ. The CDR3 consists of 18 residues. The CDR3 loop is CASSLLPGQSNSNQPQHF. The CDR3 DNA follows: TGTGCCAGCAGCTTACTCCCTGGACAGTCCAATAGCAATCAGCCCCAGCATTTT.

In this sample, this clone turned up a few times. V is TRBV5-3 and J is TRBJ1-2, with D possibly matching TRBD1 (5 bases). TRBV5-3 is annotated as an ORF whose role is uncertain. The V gene lost 6 bases and the J gene lost 6 bases, with 18 bases spanning the gap. This CDR3 spans 14 amino acids. The CDR3 here is CARIPVRGGNGYTF. As DNA, the CDR3 is TGTGCCAGAATCCCCGTACGGGGGGGAAATGGCTACACCTTC.

This clone was seen a handful of times. The chain employs TRBV7-2 and TRBJ2-7; 7 bases are a match to TRBD2. The CDR3 runs 16 residues. Per germline, CDR1 SGHTA and CDR2 FQGNSA. J lost 2 bases, V lost 3 bases, and 10 bases had no gene match. The CDR3 DNA is TGTGCCAGCAGCTTTACATCTAGCGGTAATGCCTACGAGCAGTACTTC. Encoded protein: CASSFTSSGNAYEQYF.

This chain uses TRBV5-1 with TRBJ2-7; unclear D gene. The CDR3 extends over 14 amino acids. The germline gives CDR1 SGHRS, CDR2 YFSETQ. The V end was cut by 4 bases, the J end by 1 base, with 12 bases between. The CDR3 is CASSISTSSYEQYF. The CDR3, as DNA: TGCGCCAGCAGCATTTCAACATCATCCTACGAGCAGTACTTC. The complete variable domain, with remaining parts taken from reference TRBV5-1 and TRBJ2-7, reads KAGVTQTPRYLIKTRGQQVTLSCSPISGHRSVSWYQQTPGQGLQFLFEYFSETQRNKGNFPGRFSGRQFSNSRSEMNVSTLELGDSALYLCASSISTSSYEQYFGPGTRLTVT.

There are a few counts of this clone. The chain recombines TRBV27 with TRBJ2-1; 8 nucleotides line up with TRBD2. Germline CDR1 reads MNHEY; CDR2 reads SMNVEV (reference sequence). The CDR3 runs 14 residues. The junction had 7 bases not matched to a gene; V was cut back by 2 bases and J by 10 bases. The CDR3 protein is CASSLRRGAWEQFF. In DNA form, the CDR3 reads TGTGCCAGCAGTTTAAGGCGGGGGGCGTGGGAGCAGTTCTTC.

The chain combines TRBV7-2 with TRBJ1-4; the D gene is possibly TRBD1 (5 bases). Germline assignment: CDR1 SGHTA and CDR2 FQGNSA. Trimming took off 5 bases at V and 0 bases at J, with 13 bases between the two ends. This CDR3 is 16 amino acids long. CDR3 in amino acids: CASSAHRFATNEKLFF. DNA of the CDR3: TGTGCCAGCAGCGCTCACAGGTTTGCAACTAATGAAAAACTGTTTTTT.

V is TRBV7-9 and J is TRBJ2-7; the D is unclear. Germline values: CDR1 SEHNR, CDR2 FQNEAQ (reference sequence). V gave up 4 bases and J gave up 2 bases, with 6 bases separating them. CDR3 length equals 12 residues. The CDR3 DNA is TGTGCCAGCAGCTCCCAAACCTACGAGCAGTACTTC. It encodes CASSSQTYEQYF.

This clone was picked up a small number of times. This sequence joins TRBV14 and TRBJ2-7; maybe TRBD1 (6 bases). The CDR3 covers 15 residues. The V gene's germline CDR1 is SGHDN and CDR2 FVKESK. Trimming left V 4 bases short and J 6 bases short, with 19 bases between. DNA for the CDR3: TGTGCCAGCAGCCCCACGACAGGAACCTCTACCGAGCAGTACTTC. It is translated as CASSPTTGTSTEQYF.

This clone was detected once. The genes are TRBV7-2 and TRBJ2-7, with 7 bases aligning to TRBD1. V was clipped by 5 bases and J by 10 bases; unmatched bases: 17. Germline-derived CDR1 and CDR2 are SGHTA and FQGNSA. This CDR3 region has 15 residues. The CDR3 nucleotides are TGTGCCAGCAGCGCAGCCGAAACAGGGGCCCGGGACCAGTACTTC. Translation: CASSAAETGARDQYF.

The gene calls are TRBV7-6 and TRBJ2-7, with 9 bases lining up with TRBD1. V lost 4 bases and J lost 4; bases outside the gene matches: 8. CDR1 is SGHVS, CDR2 FNYEAQ, per germline. CDR3 size: 15 residues. The CDR3 region has the DNA TGTGCCAGCAGCTATGTGGACAGGGGCCCGTACGAGCAGTACTTC. Its translation is CASSYVDRGPYEQYF.

The V call is TRBV5-4, the J call TRBJ2-5, with TRBD2 matching 9 bases. The J call is in doubt because the DNA end fits TRBJ2-7 better. The V gene's germline CDR1 is SGHNT and CDR2 YYREEE (reference sequence). This CDR3 spans 15 amino acids. The CDR3 nucleotides read TGTGCCAGCAGCTCGCGGGCGCTAGCGGGGAACGAGCAGTACTTC. This translates into CASSSRALAGNEQYF.

This chain connects TRBV7-2 to TRBJ1-5; D is possibly TRBD1 (6 bases). V was cut by 5 bases and J by 0 bases, with 8 bases left in between. The CDR3 runs to 14 residues. Germline V lookup: CDR1 SGHTA, CDR2 FQGNSA. CDR3 sequence reads: CASSRGGSNQPQHF. Written as DNA, the CDR3 is TGTGCCAGCAGCAGGGGGGGTAGCAATCAGCCCCAGCATTTT.

The V and J genes are TRBV21-1 and TRBJ1-2; the listed D gene, TRBD1, was not tested against the DNA. TRBV21-1 is an annotated pseudogene. CDR3 length equals 15 residues. Here the CDR3 reads CASSKDRQGTYGYTF. In nucleotides, the CDR3 is TGTGCCAGCAGCAAAGACCGACAGGGAACCTATGGCTACACCTTC.

The chain carries TRBV5-1 and TRBJ2-3, with TRBD2 matching 9 bases. With 1 base clipped from V and 4 bases from J, the junction kept 7 bases outside the gene matches. The CDR3 covers 16 residues. Germline values: CDR1 SGHRS, CDR2 YFSETQ. CDR3 loop: CASSLLASGVPDTQYF. DNA for the CDR3: TGCGCCAGCAGCTTGCTGGCTAGCGGGGTCCCAGATACGCAGTATTTT.

This clone was recorded only once. The chain combines TRBV9 with TRBJ2-2; D might be TRBD1 (6 bases). This CDR3 is built from 17 residues. Germline V gives CDR1 SGDLS, CDR2 YYNGEE. The V gene lost 5 bases and the J gene lost 0 bases, with 17 bases spanning the gap. In nucleotides, the CDR3 is TGTGCCAGCAGTGGCCAAACCGGGACAACGAACACCGGGGAGCTGTTTTTT. Amino acids: CASSGQTGTTNTGELFF.

The rearrangement uses TRBV9 and TRBJ2-2; 11 positions match TRBD2. The CDR3 is 16 amino acids. The ends lost 5 bases at V and 4 bases at J; junction bases unmatched: 7. Per the germline V gene, CDR1 is SGDLS and CDR2 is YYNGEE. The CDR3 sequence: CASSVTSGVTTGELFF. In DNA, the CDR3 is TGTGCCAGCAGTGTGACTAGCGGGGTTACCACCGGGGAGCTGTTTTTT.

The genes are TRBV30 and TRBJ2-7; TRBD1 matches 8 bases. The germline V gene has CDR1 GTSNPN and CDR2 SVGIG (reference sequence). The CDR3 has 13 residues. The J segment lost 5 bases and the V segment lost 5 bases, leaving 8 bases of the junction unmatched. The CDR3 spells CAWAGGKDDEQYF. DNA of the CDR3: TGTGCCTGGGCAGGGGGCAAGGACGACGAGCAGTACTTC.